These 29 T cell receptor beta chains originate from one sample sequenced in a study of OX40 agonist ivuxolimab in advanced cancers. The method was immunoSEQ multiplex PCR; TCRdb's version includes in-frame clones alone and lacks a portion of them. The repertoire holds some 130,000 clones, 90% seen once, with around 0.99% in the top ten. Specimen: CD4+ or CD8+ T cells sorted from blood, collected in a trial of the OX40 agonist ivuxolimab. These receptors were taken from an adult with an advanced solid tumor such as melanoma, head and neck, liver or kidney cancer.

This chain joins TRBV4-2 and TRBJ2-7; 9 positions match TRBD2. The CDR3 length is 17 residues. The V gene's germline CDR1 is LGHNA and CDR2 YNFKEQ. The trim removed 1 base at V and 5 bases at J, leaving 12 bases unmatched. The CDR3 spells CASSQGTSDSIVHEQYF. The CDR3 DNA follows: TGTGCCAGCAGCCAAGGGACTAGCGACTCAATCGTCCACGAGCAGTACTTC.

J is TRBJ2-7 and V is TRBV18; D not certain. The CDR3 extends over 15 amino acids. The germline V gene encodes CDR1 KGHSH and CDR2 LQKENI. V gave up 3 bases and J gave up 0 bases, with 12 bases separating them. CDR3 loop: CASSPVSAASYEQYF. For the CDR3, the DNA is TGTGCCAGCTCACCGGTAAGCGCCGCCTCCTACGAGCAGTACTTC.

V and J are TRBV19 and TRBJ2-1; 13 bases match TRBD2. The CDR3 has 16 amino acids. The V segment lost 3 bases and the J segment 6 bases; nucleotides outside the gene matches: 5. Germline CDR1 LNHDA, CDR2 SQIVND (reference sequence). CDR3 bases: TGTGCCAGTAGTATTCCCACTAGCGGGAGGGCCAATGAGCAGTTCTTC. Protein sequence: CASSIPTSGRANEQFF.

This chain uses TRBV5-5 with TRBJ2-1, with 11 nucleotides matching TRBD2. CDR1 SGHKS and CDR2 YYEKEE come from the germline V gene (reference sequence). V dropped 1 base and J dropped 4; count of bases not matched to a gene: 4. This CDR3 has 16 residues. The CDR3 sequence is CASSLKLAGVYNEQFF. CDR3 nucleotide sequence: TGTGCCAGCAGCTTGAAACTAGCGGGAGTTTACAATGAGCAGTTCTTC.

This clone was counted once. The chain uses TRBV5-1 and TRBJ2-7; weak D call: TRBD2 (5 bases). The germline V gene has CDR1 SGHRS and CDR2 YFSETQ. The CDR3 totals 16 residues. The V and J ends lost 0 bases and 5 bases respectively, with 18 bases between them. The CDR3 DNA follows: TGCGCCAGCAGCTTGGTTTACTCCCGGGGTGTAGACGAGCAGTACTTC. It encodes CASSLVYSRGVDEQYF. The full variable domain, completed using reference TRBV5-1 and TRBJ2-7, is KAGVTQTPRYLIKTRGQQVTLSCSPISGHRSVSWYQQTPGQGLQFLFEYFSETQRNKGNFPGRFSGRQFSNSRSEMNVSTLELGDSALYLCASSLVYSRGVDEQYFGPGTRLTVT.

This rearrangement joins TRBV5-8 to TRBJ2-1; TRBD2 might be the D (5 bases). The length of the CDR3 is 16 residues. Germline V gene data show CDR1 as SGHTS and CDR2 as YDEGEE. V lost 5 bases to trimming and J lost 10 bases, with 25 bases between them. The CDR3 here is CASRGGLSGPTEEQFF. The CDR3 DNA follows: TGTGCCAGCAGGGGTGGTCTGAGCGGACCAACGGAAGAGCAGTTCTTC.

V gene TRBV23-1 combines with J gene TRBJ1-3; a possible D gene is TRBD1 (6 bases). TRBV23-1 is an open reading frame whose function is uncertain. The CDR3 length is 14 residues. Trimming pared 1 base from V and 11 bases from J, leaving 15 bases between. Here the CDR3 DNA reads TGCGCCAGCAGTCAATTGCAACAGGGCGAACCCATATATTTT. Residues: CASSQLQQGEPIYF.

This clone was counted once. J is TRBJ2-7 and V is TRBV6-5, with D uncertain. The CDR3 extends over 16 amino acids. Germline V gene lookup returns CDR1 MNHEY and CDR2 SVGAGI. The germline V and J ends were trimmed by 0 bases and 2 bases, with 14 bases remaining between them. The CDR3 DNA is TGTGCCAGCAGTTACTCAGGCGGAAGTCGGCCCTACGAGCAGTACTTC. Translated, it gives CASSYSGGSRPYEQYF.

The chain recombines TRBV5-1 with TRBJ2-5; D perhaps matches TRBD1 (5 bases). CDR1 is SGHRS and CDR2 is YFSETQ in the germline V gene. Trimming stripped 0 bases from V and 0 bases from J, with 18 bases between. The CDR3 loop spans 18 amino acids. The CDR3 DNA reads TGCGCCAGCAGCTTGGGGGGCCCTTTGAGGCCGTACCAAGAGACCCAGTACTTC. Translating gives CASSLGGPLRPYQETQYF.

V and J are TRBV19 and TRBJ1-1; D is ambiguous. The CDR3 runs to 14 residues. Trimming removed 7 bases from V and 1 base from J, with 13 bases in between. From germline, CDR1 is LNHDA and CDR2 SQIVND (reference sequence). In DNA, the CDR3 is TGTGCCAGTACCCCACAGCGATCGAACACTGAAGCTTTCTTT. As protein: CASTPQRSNTEAFF.

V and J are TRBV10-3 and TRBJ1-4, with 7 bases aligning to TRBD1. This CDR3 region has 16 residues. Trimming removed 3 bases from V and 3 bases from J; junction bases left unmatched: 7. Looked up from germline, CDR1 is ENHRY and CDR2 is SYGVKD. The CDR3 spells CAISDTRQGPNEKLFF. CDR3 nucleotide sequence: TGTGCCATCAGTGACACAAGACAGGGCCCTAATGAAAAACTGTTTTTT.

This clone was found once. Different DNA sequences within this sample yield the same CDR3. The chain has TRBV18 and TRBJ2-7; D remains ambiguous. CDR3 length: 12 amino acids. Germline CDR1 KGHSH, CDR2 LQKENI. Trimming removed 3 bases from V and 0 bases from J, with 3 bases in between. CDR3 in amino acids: CASSPSSYEQYF. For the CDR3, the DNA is TGTGCCAGCTCACCTAGCTCCTACGAGCAGTACTTC.

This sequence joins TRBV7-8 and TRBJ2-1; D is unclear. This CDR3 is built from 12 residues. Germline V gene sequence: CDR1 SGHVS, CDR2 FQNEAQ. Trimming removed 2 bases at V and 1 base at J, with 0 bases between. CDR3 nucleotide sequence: TGTGCCAGCAGCTTATCCTACAATGAGCAGTTCTTC. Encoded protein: CASSLSYNEQFF.

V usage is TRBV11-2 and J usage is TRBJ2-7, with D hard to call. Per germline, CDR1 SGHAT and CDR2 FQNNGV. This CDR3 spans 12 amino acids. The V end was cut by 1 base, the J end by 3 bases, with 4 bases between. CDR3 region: CASSLGLYEQYF. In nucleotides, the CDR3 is TGTGCCAGCAGCTTAGGGCTCTACGAGCAGTACTTC.

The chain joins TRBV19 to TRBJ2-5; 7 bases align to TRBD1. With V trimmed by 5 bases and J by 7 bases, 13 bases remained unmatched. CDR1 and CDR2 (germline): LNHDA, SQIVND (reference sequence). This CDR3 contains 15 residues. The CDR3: CASSDPGQIVGTQYF. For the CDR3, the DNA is TGTGCCAGTAGTGACCCGGGACAGATCGTTGGGACCCAGTACTTC.

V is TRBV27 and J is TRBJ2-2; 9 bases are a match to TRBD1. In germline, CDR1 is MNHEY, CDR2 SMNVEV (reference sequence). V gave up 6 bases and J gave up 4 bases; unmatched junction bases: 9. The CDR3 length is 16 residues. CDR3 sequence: CASSLQGAGLTGELFF. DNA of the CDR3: TGTGCCAGCAGCCTACAGGGGGCGGGTCTCACCGGGGAGCTGTTTTTT.

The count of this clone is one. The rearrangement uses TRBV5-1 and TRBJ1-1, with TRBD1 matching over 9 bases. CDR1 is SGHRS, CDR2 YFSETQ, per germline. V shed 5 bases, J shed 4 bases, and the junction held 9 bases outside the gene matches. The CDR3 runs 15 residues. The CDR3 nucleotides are TGCGCCAGCAGGCCGACAGGGGGGTCGTTCACTGAAGCTTTCTTT. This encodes CASRPTGGSFTEAFF.

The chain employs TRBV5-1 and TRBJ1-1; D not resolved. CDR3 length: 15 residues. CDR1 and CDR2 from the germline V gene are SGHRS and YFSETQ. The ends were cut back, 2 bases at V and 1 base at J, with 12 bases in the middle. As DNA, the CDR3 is TGCGCCAGCAGCTTCATTGGCAGAGGGAACACTGAAGCTTTCTTT. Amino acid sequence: CASSFIGRGNTEAFF.

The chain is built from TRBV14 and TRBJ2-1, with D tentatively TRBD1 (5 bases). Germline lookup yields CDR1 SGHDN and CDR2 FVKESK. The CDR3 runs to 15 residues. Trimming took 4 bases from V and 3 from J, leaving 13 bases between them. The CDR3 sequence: CASSPPDTYYNEQFF. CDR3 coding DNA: TGTGCCAGCAGCCCCCCGGACACCTACTACAATGAGCAGTTCTTC.

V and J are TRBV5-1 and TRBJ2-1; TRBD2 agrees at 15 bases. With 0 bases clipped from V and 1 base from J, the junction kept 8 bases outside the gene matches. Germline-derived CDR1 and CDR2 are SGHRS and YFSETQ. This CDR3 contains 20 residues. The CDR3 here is CASSLGPGLAGGGSYNEQFF. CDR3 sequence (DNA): TGCGCCAGCAGCTTGGGTCCGGGACTAGCGGGAGGCGGATCCTACAATGAGCAGTTCTTC.

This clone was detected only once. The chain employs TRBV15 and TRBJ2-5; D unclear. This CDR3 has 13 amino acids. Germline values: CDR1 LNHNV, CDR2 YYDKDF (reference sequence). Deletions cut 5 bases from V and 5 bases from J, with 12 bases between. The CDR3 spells CATSLQEGETQYF. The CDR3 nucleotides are TGTGCCACCAGCCTCCAAGAAGGGGAGACCCAGTACTTC.

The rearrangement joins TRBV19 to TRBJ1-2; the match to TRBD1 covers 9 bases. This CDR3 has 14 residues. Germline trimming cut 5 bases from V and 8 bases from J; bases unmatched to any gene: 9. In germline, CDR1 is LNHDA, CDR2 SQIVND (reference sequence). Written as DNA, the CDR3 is TGTGCCAGTAGTTCCCTGGGACAGGGCGGGGGCTACACCTTC. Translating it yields CASSSLGQGGGYTF.

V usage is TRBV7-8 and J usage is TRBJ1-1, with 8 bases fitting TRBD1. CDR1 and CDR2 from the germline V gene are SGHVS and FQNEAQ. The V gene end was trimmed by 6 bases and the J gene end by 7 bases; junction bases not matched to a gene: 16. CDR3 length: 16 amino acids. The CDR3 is CASSMGTGTGWIEAFF. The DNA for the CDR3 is TGTGCCAGCAGTATGGGGACCGGGACAGGATGGATTGAAGCTTTCTTT.

The CDR3 DNA reads TGTGCCACCAGCAGAGATCCTTCCCCTTTCCCCTACGAGCAGTACTTC. Encoded protein: CATSRDPSPFPYEQYF. The chain joins TRBV15 to TRBJ2-5; D remains ambiguous. The J call is uncertain, as TRBJ2-7 better fits the DNA end. The CDR3 contains 16 residues. Germline CDR1 and CDR2: LNHNV and YYDKDF (reference sequence).

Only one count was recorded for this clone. The CDR3 region has the DNA TGTGCCAGCAGCTTGTTGGGGACAGGGTCGTACGAGCAGTACTTC. This translates into CASSLLGTGSYEQYF. The rearrangement links TRBV5-4 to TRBJ2-7; 9 bases agree with TRBD1. With V trimmed by 1 base and J by 4 bases, 6 bases remained unmatched. Germline V gives CDR1 SGHNT, CDR2 YYREEE (reference sequence). The length of the CDR3 is 15 residues.

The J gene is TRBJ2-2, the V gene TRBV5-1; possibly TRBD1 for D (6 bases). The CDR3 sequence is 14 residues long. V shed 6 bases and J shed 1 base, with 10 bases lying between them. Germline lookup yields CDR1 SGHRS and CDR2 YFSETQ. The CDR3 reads CASTEGVNTGELFF. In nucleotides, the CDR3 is TGCGCCAGCACCGAGGGGGTGAACACCGGGGAGCTGTTTTTT. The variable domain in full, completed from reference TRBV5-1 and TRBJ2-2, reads KAGVTQTPRYLIKTRGQQVTLSCSPISGHRSVSWYQQTPGQGLQFLFEYFSETQRNKGNFPGRFSGRQFSNSRSEMNVSTLELGDSALYLCASTEGVNTGELFFGEGSRLTVL.

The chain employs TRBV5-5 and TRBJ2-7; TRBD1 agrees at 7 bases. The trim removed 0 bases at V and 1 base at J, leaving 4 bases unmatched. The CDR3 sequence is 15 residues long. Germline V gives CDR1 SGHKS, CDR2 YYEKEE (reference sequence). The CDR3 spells CASSLGATGSYEQYF. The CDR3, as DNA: TGTGCCAGCAGCTTGGGTGCGACAGGGTCCTACGAGCAGTACTTC.

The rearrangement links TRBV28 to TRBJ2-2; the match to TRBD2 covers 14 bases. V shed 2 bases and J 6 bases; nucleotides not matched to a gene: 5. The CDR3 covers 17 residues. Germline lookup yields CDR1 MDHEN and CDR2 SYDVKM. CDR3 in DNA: TGTGCCAGCAGTTTAAGGACTAGCGGGAGGTTCTCCGGGGAGCTGTTTTTT. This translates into CASSLRTSGRFSGELFF. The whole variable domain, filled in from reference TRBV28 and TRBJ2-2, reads DVKVTQSSRYLVKRTGEKVFLECVQDMDHENMFWYRQDPGLGLRLIYFSYDVKMKEKGDIPEGYSVSREKKERFSLILESASTNQTSMYLCASSLRTSGRFSGELFFGEGSRLTVL.

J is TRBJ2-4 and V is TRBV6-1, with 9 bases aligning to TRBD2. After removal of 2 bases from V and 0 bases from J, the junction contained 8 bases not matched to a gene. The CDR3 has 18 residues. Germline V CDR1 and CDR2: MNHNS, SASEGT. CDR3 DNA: TGTGCCAGCAGTGAATGGGGACTAGCAGACTTAGCCAAAAACATTCAGTACTTC. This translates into CASSEWGLADLAKNIQYF.